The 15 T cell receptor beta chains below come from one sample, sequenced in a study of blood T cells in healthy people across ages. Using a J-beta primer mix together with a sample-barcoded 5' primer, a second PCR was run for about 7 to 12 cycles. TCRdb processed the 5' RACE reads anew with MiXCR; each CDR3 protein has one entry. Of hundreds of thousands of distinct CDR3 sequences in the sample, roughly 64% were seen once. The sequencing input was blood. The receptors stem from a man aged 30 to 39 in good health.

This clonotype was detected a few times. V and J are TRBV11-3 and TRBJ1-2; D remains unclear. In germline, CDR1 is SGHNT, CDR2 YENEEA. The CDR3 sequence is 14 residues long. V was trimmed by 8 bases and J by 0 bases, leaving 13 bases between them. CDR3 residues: CASRIGQPNYGYTF. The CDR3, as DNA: TGTGCCAGCCGCATTGGGCAGCCTAACTATGGCTACACCTTC.

CDR3: CASSPVQRNTEAFF. DNA for the CDR3: TGTGCCAGCAGTCCAGTACAGCGGAACACTGAAGCTTTCTTT. V is TRBV6-5 and J is TRBJ1-1, with D unresolved. Trimming cost V 5 bases and J 1 base, with 11 bases left between them. CDR1 is MNHEY and CDR2 is SVGAGI in the germline V gene. The CDR3 runs to 14 residues.

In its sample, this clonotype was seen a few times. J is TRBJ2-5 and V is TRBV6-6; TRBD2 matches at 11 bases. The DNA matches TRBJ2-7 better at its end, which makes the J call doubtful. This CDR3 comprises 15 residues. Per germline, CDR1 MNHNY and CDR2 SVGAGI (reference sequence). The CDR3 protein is CASSYQTSGEDEQYF. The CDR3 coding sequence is TGTGCCAGCAGTTACCAGACTAGCGGGGAAGACGAGCAGTACTTC.

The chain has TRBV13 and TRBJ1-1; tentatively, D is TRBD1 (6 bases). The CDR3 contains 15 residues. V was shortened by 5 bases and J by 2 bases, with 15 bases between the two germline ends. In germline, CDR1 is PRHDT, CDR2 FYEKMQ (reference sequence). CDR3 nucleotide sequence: TGTGCCAGCAGCGTGACAGGAGACGCTAACACTGAAGCTTTCTTT. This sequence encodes CASSVTGDANTEAFF.

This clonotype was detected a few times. For the CDR3, the DNA is TGTGCCAGCAGCTTGAGGGGACTCTGGGAGCAGTACTTC. Protein: CASSLRGLWEQYF. The chain is built from TRBV5-6 and TRBJ2-7; a possible D gene is TRBD2 (6 bases). V was trimmed by 1 base and J by 7 bases, leaving 12 bases between them. Germline CDR1 and CDR2: SGHDT and YYEEEE. The CDR3 spans 13 residues. The whole variable domain, filled in from reference TRBV5-6 and TRBJ2-7, reads DAGVTQSPTHLIKTRGQQVTLRCSPKSGHDTVSWYQQALGQGPQFIFQYYEEEERQRGNFPDRFSGHQFPNYSSELNVNALLLGDSALYLCASSLRGLWEQYFGPGTRLTVT.

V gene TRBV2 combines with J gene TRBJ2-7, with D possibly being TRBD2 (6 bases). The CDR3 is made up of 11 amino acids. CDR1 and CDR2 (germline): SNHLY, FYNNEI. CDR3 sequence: CAGGIHYEQYF. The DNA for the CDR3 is TGTGCGGGGGGAATACACTACGAGCAGTACTTC.

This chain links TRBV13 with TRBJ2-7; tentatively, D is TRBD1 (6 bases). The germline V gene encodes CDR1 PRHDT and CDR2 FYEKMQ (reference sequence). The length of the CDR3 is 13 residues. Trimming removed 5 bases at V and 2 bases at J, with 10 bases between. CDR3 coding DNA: TGTGCCAGCAGCCACAGGGAAACCTACGAGCAGTACTTC. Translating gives CASSHRETYEQYF.

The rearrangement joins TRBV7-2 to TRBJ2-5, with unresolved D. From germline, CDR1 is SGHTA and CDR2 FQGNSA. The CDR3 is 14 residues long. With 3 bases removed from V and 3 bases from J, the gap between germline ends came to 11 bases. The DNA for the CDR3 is TGTGCCAGCAGCTTGTTTTCCCGGGAAGAGACCCAGTACTTC. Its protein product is CASSLFSREETQYF.

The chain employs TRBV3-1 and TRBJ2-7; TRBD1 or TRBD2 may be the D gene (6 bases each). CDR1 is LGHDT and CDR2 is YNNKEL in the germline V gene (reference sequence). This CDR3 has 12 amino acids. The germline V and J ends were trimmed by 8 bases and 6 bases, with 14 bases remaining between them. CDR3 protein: CASRVGGGEQYF. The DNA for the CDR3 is TGTGCCAGCCGGGTAGGAGGGGGCGAGCAGTACTTC.

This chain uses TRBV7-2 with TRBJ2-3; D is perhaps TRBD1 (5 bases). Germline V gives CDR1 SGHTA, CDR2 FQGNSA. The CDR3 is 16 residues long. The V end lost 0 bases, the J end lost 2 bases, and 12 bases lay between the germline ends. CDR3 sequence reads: CASSLAITGPTDTQYF. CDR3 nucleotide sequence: TGTGCCAGCAGCTTAGCGATTACAGGTCCCACAGATACGCAGTATTTT.

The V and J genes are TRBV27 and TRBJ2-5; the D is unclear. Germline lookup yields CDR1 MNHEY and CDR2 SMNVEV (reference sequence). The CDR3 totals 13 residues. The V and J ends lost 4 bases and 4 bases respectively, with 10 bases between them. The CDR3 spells CASSWSVGETQYF. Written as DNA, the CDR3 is TGTGCCAGCAGTTGGTCGGTCGGAGAGACCCAGTACTTC.

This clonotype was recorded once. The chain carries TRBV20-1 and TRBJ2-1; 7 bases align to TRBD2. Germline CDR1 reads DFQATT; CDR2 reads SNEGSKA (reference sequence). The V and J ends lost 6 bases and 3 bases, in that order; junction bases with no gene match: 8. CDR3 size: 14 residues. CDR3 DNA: TGCAGTGCCCCCCTAGCGGAAAACTACAATGAGCAGTTCTTC. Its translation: CSAPLAENYNEQFF.

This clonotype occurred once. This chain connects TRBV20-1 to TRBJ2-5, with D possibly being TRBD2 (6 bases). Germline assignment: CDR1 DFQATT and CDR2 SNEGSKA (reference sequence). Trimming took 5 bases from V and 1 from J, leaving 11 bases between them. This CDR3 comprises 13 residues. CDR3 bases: TGCAGTGCTGGAAGCGGGCTCCAAGAGACCCAGTACTTC. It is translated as CSAGSGLQETQYF.

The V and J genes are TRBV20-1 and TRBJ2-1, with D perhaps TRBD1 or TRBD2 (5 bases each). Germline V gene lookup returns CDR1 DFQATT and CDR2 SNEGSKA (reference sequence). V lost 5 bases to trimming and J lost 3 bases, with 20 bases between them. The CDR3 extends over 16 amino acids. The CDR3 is CSAPGRGQLSYNEQFF. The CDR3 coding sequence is TGCAGTGCTCCTGGGAGAGGACAACTCAGCTACAATGAGCAGTTCTTC.

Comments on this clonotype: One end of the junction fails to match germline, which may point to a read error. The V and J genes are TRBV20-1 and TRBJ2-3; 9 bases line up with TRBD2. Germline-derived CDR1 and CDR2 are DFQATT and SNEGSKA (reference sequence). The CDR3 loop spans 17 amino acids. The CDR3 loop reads CSASPLAGFRPQDTQNF. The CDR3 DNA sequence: TGCAGTGCTAGCCCTCTAGCGGGGTTTCGCCCGCAGGATACGCAGAATTTT.